The 14 T cell receptor beta chains below all came from one sample that was sequenced in a study of beta chain features in type 1 diabetes. cDNA synthesis used the whole RNA isolate, giving expressed TCRB sequences. The data were produced by immunoSEQ multiplex PCR, yet TCRdb's version contains in-frame clones alone and is incomplete. The profile covers about 640,000 clones, with roughly 12% appearing a single time and more than 0.1% taken by the ten largest. Study observations and caveats: Among all four CD4+ subsets, Type 1 diabetes patients had TCRB CDR3s that were moderately but significantly shorter.

For these TCRs, the target antigens are not known. The sequencing input was naive CD4+ T cells from blood. The receptors here all came from a man younger than 45 with type 1 diabetes.

This clone has just a few counts. J is TRBJ2-1 and V is TRBV5-4; maybe TRBD1 (6 bases). The CDR3 is 15 residues long. The V end was cut by 1 base, the J end by 7 bases, with 15 bases between. Germline V lookup: CDR1 SGHNT, CDR2 YYREEE (reference sequence). The chain's CDR3 is CASSLSLTGRNEQFF. The CDR3 DNA is TGTGCCAGCAGCTTGTCTCTCACAGGGAGAAATGAGCAGTTCTTC.

This clone was found a few times. The rearrangement links TRBV13 to TRBJ2-7; TRBD1 is a possible D gene (6 bases). This CDR3 region has 16 residues. Trimming took 0 bases from V and 4 from J, leaving 16 bases between them. CDR1 is PRHDT and CDR2 is FYEKMQ in the germline V gene (reference sequence). CDR3 sequence (DNA): TGTGCCAGCAGCTTAGGACACAGGGTCGTCGCTTACGAGCAGTACTTC. It codes for CASSLGHRVVAYEQYF.

This clone was seen only a few times. V usage is TRBV6-6 and J usage is TRBJ2-1; D perhaps matches TRBD2 (5 bases). CDR3 length: 14 amino acids. Trimming pared 3 bases from V and 8 bases from J, leaving 14 bases between. The germline CDR1 and CDR2 sequences are MNHNY and SVGAGI (reference sequence). CDR3 in amino acids: CASSYSVAGDEQFF. The DNA for the CDR3 is TGTGCCAGCAGTTATTCGGTTGCCGGGGATGAGCAGTTCTTC.

This clone was recorded a few times. The chain employs TRBV27 and TRBJ1-2, with TRBD1 matching 7 bases. This CDR3 has 14 amino acids. In germline, CDR1 is MNHEY, CDR2 SMNVEV (reference sequence). Trimming at V came to 5 bases and at J to 4 bases, leaving 7 bases not matched to a gene. The CDR3 DNA follows: TGTGCCAGCAGTCACACCGGGACAGCCTATGGCTACACCTTC. The encoded protein is CASSHTGTAYGYTF.

This clone was recorded a few times. This rearrangement joins TRBV7-9 to TRBJ1-2; 9 bases fit TRBD1. The CDR3 is 14 amino acids. Germline lookup yields CDR1 SEHNR and CDR2 FQNEAQ (reference sequence). V shed 5 bases and J 8 bases; nucleotides not matched to a gene: 9. CDR3 nucleotide sequence: TGTGCCAGCAGCAACAGAGGGACAGGGCACGGCTACACCTTC. Translation gives CASSNRGTGHGYTF.

The CDR3, as DNA: TGTGCCAGCAGTCCCAGGGTACGGACTGGAAACACCATATATTTT. This codes for CASSPRVRTGNTIYF. The chain couples TRBV27 to TRBJ1-3, with D perhaps matching TRBD1 (5 bases). The CDR3 is 15 residues long. Germline CDR1 reads MNHEY; CDR2 reads SMNVEV (reference sequence). Trimming removed 5 bases from V and 2 bases from J, with 13 bases in between.

This clone has a handful of counts. The chain recombines TRBV29-1 with TRBJ1-5; D possibly corresponds to TRBD1 (6 bases). The CDR3 is 17 amino acids. Trimming shortened V by 5 bases and J by 3 bases, and 23 bases separated the two germline ends. Germline V lookup: CDR1 SQVTM, CDR2 ANQGSEA. CDR3 region: CSVRLIQGRGFNQPQHF. CDR3 nucleotides: TGCAGCGTTAGACTAATACAGGGTCGGGGATTCAATCAGCCCCAGCATTTT.

This clone was detected a few times. The chain recombines TRBV10-3 with TRBJ1-6; D not certain. Germline V gene lookup returns CDR1 ENHRY and CDR2 SYGVKD. The CDR3 has 14 amino acids. V was pared by 0 bases and J by 6 bases, with 6 bases between. In DNA, the CDR3 is TGTGCCATCAGTGAGTCGGTGCTTAATTCACCCCTCCACTTT. Residues: CAISESVLNSPLHF.

This clone was seen a handful of times. The rearrangement joins TRBV5-4 to TRBJ2-2; D not certain. Trimming removed 2 bases at V and 6 bases at J, with 8 bases between. Per the germline V gene, CDR1 is SGHNT and CDR2 is YYREEE (reference sequence). This CDR3 spans 13 amino acids. The CDR3: CASSFDSPGELFF. The CDR3 DNA reads TGTGCCAGCAGCTTTGATTCCCCCGGGGAGCTGTTTTTT. The full variable domain, rest sourced from reference TRBV5-4 and TRBJ2-2, is ETGVTQSPTHLIKTRGQQVTLRCSSQSGHNTVSWYQQALGQGPQFIFQYYREEENGRGNFPPRFSGLQFPNYSSELNVNALELDDSALYLCASSFDSPGELFFGEGSRLTVL.

V and J are TRBV7-9 and TRBJ1-6, with 7 positions matching TRBD1. The CDR3 covers 15 residues. Trimming removed 4 bases from V and 7 bases from J; junction bases left unmatched: 7. Germline assignment: CDR1 SEHNR and CDR2 FQNEAQ (reference sequence). Here the CDR3 DNA reads TGTGCCAGCAGCTCCCCAGGGGGGATCAATTCACCCCTCCACTTT. As protein: CASSSPGGINSPLHF.

This chain links TRBV7-2 with TRBJ1-5; D gene unclear. The germline V and J ends were trimmed by 1 base and 3 bases, with 4 bases remaining between them. CDR3 length: 13 amino acids. Per germline, CDR1 SGHTA and CDR2 FQGNSA. CDR3 bases: TGTGCCAGCAGCTTAGATAACAATCAGCCCCAGCATTTT. Translating gives CASSLDNNQPQHF. The full variable domain, its missing parts supplied by reference TRBV7-2 and TRBJ1-5, is GAGVSQSPSNKVTEKGKDVELRCDPISGHTALYWYRQSLGQGLEFLIYFQGNSAPDKSGLPSDRFSAERTGGSVSTLTIQRTQQEDSAVYLCASSLDNNQPQHFGDGTRLSIL.

This clone was found a few times. This chain uses TRBV9 with TRBJ2-7, with 9 bases fitting TRBD1. Germline CDR1 reads SGDLS; CDR2 reads YYNGEE. The CDR3 length is 14 residues. J lost 6 bases, V lost 0 bases, and 4 bases had no gene match. As DNA, the CDR3 is TGTGCCAGCAGCGTAGAGTCGACAGGGGGCGAGCAGTACTTC. This gives the protein CASSVESTGGEQYF.

This clone was counted a few times. The chain couples TRBV11-2 to TRBJ2-5, with no clear D. The V gene lost 4 bases and the J gene lost 5 bases, with 14 bases spanning the gap. The germline V gene encodes CDR1 SGHAT and CDR2 FQNNGV. This CDR3 spans 14 amino acids. CDR3 coding DNA: TGTGCCAGCAGCTCGAAACTGCCGGTGGAGACCCAGTACTTC. Amino acids: CASSSKLPVETQYF.

V and J are TRBV7-2 and TRBJ2-4; D ambiguous. This CDR3 is 13 amino acids long. Germline V gives CDR1 SGHTA, CDR2 FQGNSA. V shed 2 bases and J shed 10 bases, with 12 bases lying between them. CDR3 loop: CASSLTESGIQYF. CDR3 DNA: TGTGCCAGCAGCTTAACCGAATCCGGGATTCAGTACTTC.